A selection of T cell receptor beta chains follows, all from one sample in a study of regulatory T cells in long-lasting Graves disease. One entry per CDR3 protein, called by TCRdb with MiXCR from the multiplex PCR reads. The data show about 530,000 distinct CDR3 sequences, about 16% seen once. Another study also made use of these data, one on T cells in Graves' hyperthyroidism and ophthalmopathy.

The source material was peripheral blood mononuclear cells (PBMCs), sampled at new diagnosis, from a patient treated with antithyroid drugs. The receptors stem from a woman aged 40 to 65 with Graves disease. The CDR3 runs from the conserved cysteine through the conserved F or W. A D gene is named only where the DNA matches it firmly. A row's size may be missing; if present it is once, few, many or a size class.

V gene: TRBV10-3; J gene: TRBJ1-5; clone size: few; D gene: .; CDR3 DNA: TGTGCCATCAGTGAAAGGGCACTATATCAGCCCCAGCATTTT; CDR3 protein: CAISERALYQPQHF
V gene: TRBV19; J gene: TRBJ1-3; clone size: once; D gene: .; CDR3 DNA: TGTGCCAGTAGTTCAACCTACTCTGGAAACACCATATATTTT; CDR3 protein: CASSSTYSGNTIYF
V gene: TRBV9; J gene: TRBJ2-3; clone size: many; D gene: .; CDR3 DNA: TGTGCCAGCAGCGTAGGAGGTACTAGCCATAGCACAGATACGCAGTATTTT; CDR3 protein: CASSVGGTSHSTDTQYF
V gene: TRBV15; J gene: TRBJ1-5; clone size: many; D gene: .; CDR3 DNA: TGTGCCACCAGCAGAATGGGTCAGCCCCAGCATTTT; CDR3 protein: CATSRMGQPQHF
V gene: TRBV9; J gene: TRBJ2-3; clone size: few; D gene: TRBD1; CDR3 DNA: TGTGCCAGCAGCTCCCTCGACAGGGTCGGCGGAGATACGCAGTATTTT; CDR3 protein: CASSSLDRVGGDTQYF
V gene: TRBV7-3; J gene: TRBJ2-5; clone size: .; D gene: .; CDR3 DNA: TGTGCCAGCAGCTTAACCGTGGACGAGACCCAGTACTTC; CDR3 protein: CASSLTVDETQYF
V gene: TRBV14; J gene: TRBJ2-7; clone size: few; D gene: TRBD1; CDR3 DNA: TGTGCCAGCAGCCAAGAACCAGGGGGCATTTCCTACGAGCAGTACTTC; CDR3 protein: CASSQEPGGISYEQYF
V gene: TRBV6-5; J gene: TRBJ2-3; clone size: .; D gene: .; CDR3 DNA: TGTGCCAGCAGTTACGAATACAGGGCGGGAGATACGCAGTATTTT; CDR3 protein: CASSYEYRAGDTQYF
V gene: TRBV18; J gene: TRBJ1-1; clone size: few; D gene: TRBD1; CDR3 DNA: TGTGCCAGCTCAGCACTCAGGGGGTGGCACACTGAAGCTTTCTTT; CDR3 protein: CASSALRGWHTEAFF
V gene: TRBV2; J gene: TRBJ1-1; clone size: many; D gene: .; CDR3 DNA: TGTGCCAGCAGTGAATGGCCTGTATGGGAGGAGAACACTGAAGCTTTCTTT; CDR3 protein: CASSEWPVWEENTEAFF
V gene: TRBV28; J gene: TRBJ2-5; clone size: many; D gene: .; CDR3 DNA: TGTGCCGGCATGACGGGACAAAGGGAGACCCAGTACTTC; CDR3 protein: CAGMTGQRETQYF
V gene: TRBV20-1; J gene: TRBJ1-1; clone size: few; D gene: .; CDR3 DNA: TGCAGTGCTCCCCCGACTTCCACTGAAGCTTTCTTT; CDR3 protein: CSAPPTSTEAFF
V gene: TRBV20-1; J gene: TRBJ2-7; clone size: many; D gene: .; CDR3 DNA: TGCAGTGCTCCCCAAATGACAGACACCTACGAGCAGTACTTC; CDR3 protein: CSAPQMTDTYEQYF
V gene: TRBV28; J gene: TRBJ1-4; clone size: many; D gene: TRBD1; CDR3 DNA: TGTGCCAGCAGTCTACCGGGACAGGGTAATGAAAAACTGTTTTTT; CDR3 protein: CASSLPGQGNEKLFF
V gene: TRBV27; J gene: TRBJ1-1; clone size: few; D gene: .; CDR3 DNA: TGTGCCAGCAGTTTAAACTGGGGCACTGAAGCTTTCTTT; CDR3 protein: CASSLNWGTEAFF
V gene: TRBV15; J gene: TRBJ1-4; clone size: few; D gene: TRBD1; CDR3 DNA: TGTGCCACCAGCCCAGGACAGGGGTGGAAACTGTTTTTT; CDR3 protein: CATSPGQGWKLFF
V gene: TRBV19; J gene: TRBJ1-5; clone size: many; D gene: .; CDR3 DNA: TGTGCCAGTAGTATCGTGCTCAATCAGCCCCAGCATTTT; CDR3 protein: CASSIVLNQPQHF
V gene: TRBV5-1; J gene: TRBJ2-1; clone size: .; D gene: .; CDR3 DNA: TGCACCAGCAGCTTGCGTCCCGCCGAGCAGTTCTTC; CDR3 protein: CTSSLRPAEQFF
V gene: TRBV15; J gene: TRBJ2-2; clone size: .; D gene: TRBD2; CDR3 DNA: TGTGCCACCAGCGGACTAGTGGGGAATTTACCCGGGGAGCTGTTTTTT; CDR3 protein: CATSGLVGNLPGELFF
V gene: TRBV6-2/TRBV6-3; J gene: TRBJ2-3; clone size: .; D gene: .; CDR3 DNA: TGTGCCAGCAGTGCTCTTCAGGGGTCCCCAGATACGCAGTATTTT; CDR3 protein: CASSALQGSPDTQYF
V gene: TRBV11-2; J gene: TRBJ2-3; clone size: many; D gene: .; CDR3 DNA: TGCGCCAGCAGCCAAGTGAGTGGAGTGTCAGATACGCAGTATTTT; CDR3 protein: CASSQVSGVSDTQYF
V gene: TRBV27; J gene: TRBJ2-3; clone size: few; D gene: TRBD2; CDR3 DNA: TGTGCCAGCCCTCGGGGGGCGGGGGGGCCTGGAGATACGCAGTATTTT; CDR3 protein: CASPRGAGGPGDTQYF
V gene: TRBV6-2/TRBV6-3; J gene: TRBJ1-1; clone size: .; D gene: .; CDR3 DNA: TGTGCCAGCAGTGTTAGGACAGATTCCGGTGCTGAAGCTTTCTTT; CDR3 protein: CASSVRTDSGAEAFF
V gene: TRBV4-1; J gene: TRBJ2-7; clone size: few; D gene: TRBD1; CDR3 DNA: TGCGCCAGCAGCCAACCCGGGGGGACAGGGGGCAACGAGCAGTACTTC; CDR3 protein: CASSQPGGTGGNEQYF
V gene: TRBV2; J gene: TRBJ2-7; clone size: many; D gene: TRBD2; CDR3 DNA: TGTGCCAGCAGCCCCCGACCGGGACGGGGGGTCTACGAGCAGTACTTC; CDR3 protein: CASSPRPGRGVYEQYF
V gene: TRBV2; J gene: TRBJ2-7; clone size: .; D gene: TRBD1; CDR3 DNA: TGTGCCAGCAGTGTGGCTACAGGGGTCGAGCAGTACTTC; CDR3 protein: CASSVATGVEQYF
V gene: TRBV20-1; J gene: TRBJ2-1; clone size: .; D gene: TRBD2; CDR3 DNA: TGCAGTGCTAGCCTAACTAGCGCCGGCTCCTACAATGAGCAGTTCTTC; CDR3 protein: CSASLTSAGSYNEQFF
V gene: TRBV10-3; J gene: TRBJ2-5; clone size: many; D gene: TRBD1; CDR3 DNA: TGTGCCATCAGTGAGGTGACAGGGCGAGAGACCCAGTACTTC; CDR3 protein: CAISEVTGRETQYF
V gene: TRBV6-5; J gene: TRBJ1-1; clone size: many; D gene: .; CDR3 DNA: TGTGCCAGCAGTTACGCGGACAGAGAAGCTTTCTTT; CDR3 protein: CASSYADREAFF
V gene: TRBV18; J gene: TRBJ2-3; clone size: .; D gene: .; CDR3 DNA: TGTGCCAGCTCAGGCAGACTAGGGAAGAGCACAGATACGCAGTATTTT; CDR3 protein: CASSGRLGKSTDTQYF
V gene: TRBV24-1; J gene: TRBJ2-1; clone size: .; D gene: TRBD2; CDR3 DNA: TGTGCCACCAGTGACCGGACTAGCGGGGGGGCATATGAGCAGTTCTTC; CDR3 protein: CATSDRTSGGAYEQFF
V gene: TRBV7-9; J gene: TRBJ1-3; clone size: few; D gene: .; CDR3 DNA: TGTGCCAGCATTCAAAGCTCTGGAAACACCATATATTTT; CDR3 protein: CASIQSSGNTIYF
V gene: TRBV7-2; J gene: TRBJ2-5; clone size: many; D gene: TRBD2; CDR3 DNA: TGTGCCAGCAGCTTAGCGTGGGTAGCGGGGGGAGAGACCCAGTACTTC; CDR3 protein: CASSLAWVAGGETQYF
V gene: TRBV4-2; J gene: TRBJ2-5; clone size: once; D gene: .; CDR3 DNA: TGTGCCAGCAGCTGGACGCCGTGGGAGACCCAGTACTTC; CDR3 protein: CASSWTPWETQYF
V gene: TRBV20-1; J gene: TRBJ2-7; clone size: .; D gene: .; CDR3 DNA: TGCAGTGCTAGGGGCCGGGACGAGCAGTACTTC; CDR3 protein: CSARGRDEQYF
V gene: TRBV28; J gene: TRBJ1-1; clone size: many; D gene: TRBD1; CDR3 DNA: TGTGCCAGCAGCCACCTCGGACAGGGGGGGAACACTGAAGCTTTCTTT; CDR3 protein: CASSHLGQGGNTEAFF
V gene: TRBV20-1; J gene: TRBJ1-1; clone size: many; D gene: .; CDR3 DNA: TGCAGTGCCGTAGCCGGAAGGAACACTGAAGCTTTCTTT; CDR3 protein: CSAVAGRNTEAFF
V gene: TRBV7-8; J gene: TRBJ1-2; clone size: many; D gene: .; CDR3 DNA: TGTGCCAGCAGCTTAGGTCAGGCTTACTATGGCTACACCTTC; CDR3 protein: CASSLGQAYYGYTF
V gene: TRBV20-1; J gene: TRBJ2-5; clone size: few; D gene: TRBD2; CDR3 DNA: TGCAGTGCTAGAGATTTTCAGGGTGTGGCGGGGGGCGGAAAAGAGACCCAGTACTTC; CDR3 protein: CSARDFQGVAGGGKETQYF
V gene: TRBV30; J gene: TRBJ2-5; clone size: many; D gene: .; CDR3 DNA: TGTGCCTGGAGTAGGCGCGGGCATCCGAGAGAGACCCAGTACTTC; CDR3 protein: CAWSRRGHPRETQYF
V gene: TRBV7-9; J gene: TRBJ1-3; clone size: .; D gene: .; CDR3 DNA: TGTGCCAGCAGCTTAGGAGGGGAAGGAAACACCATATATTTT; CDR3 protein: CASSLGGEGNTIYF
V gene: TRBV5-1; J gene: TRBJ2-1; clone size: few; D gene: .; CDR3 DNA: TGTGCCAGCAGCTTCAGGATTATGGATAGTGAGCAGTTCTTC; CDR3 protein: CASSFRIMDSEQFF
V gene: TRBV20-1; J gene: TRBJ2-7; clone size: many; D gene: .; CDR3 DNA: TGCAGTGCTAGGGGCGGGGCGAGCTCCTACGAGCAGTACTTC; CDR3 protein: CSARGGASSYEQYF
V gene: TRBV20-1; J gene: TRBJ2-5; clone size: .; D gene: .; CDR3 DNA: TGCAGTGCTAGAGAAGGCTCCCAAGAGACCCAGTACTTC; CDR3 protein: CSAREGSQETQYF